This TCR beta chain was sequenced in a study of blood T cell repertoires in COVID-19. Study members were between about 18 and 100 years old and lived in around 24 US regions. Here immunoSEQ multiplex PCR was the method, and the copy in TCRdb shows in-frame clones only, minus some. The sample holds about 380,000 clones, 88% seen once. CDR1 and CDR2 from the germline V gene are SNHLY and FYNNEI. The CDR3 length is 12 residues. Trimming pared 5 bases from V and 8 bases from J, leaving 9 bases between. This TCR derives from a woman aged 18-29 years who had recovered from COVID-19. Sequencing used PBMCs or T cells enriched from blood (not recorded which). The chain carries TRBV2 and TRBJ1-4, with unresolved D. CDR3 bases: TGTGCCAGCAGTTCAGAACAGGAAAAACTGTTTTTT. Protein: CASSSEQEKLFF.